Listed here is a single T cell receptor (beta chain). It lacks a known antigen. Base qualities are not provided; no much larger clone lies one nucleotide away. This specimen belongs to a study of technical replicates of blood from a handful of donors (dated by TCRdb to 2017 to 2019). Library preparation used the immunoSEQ multiplex PCR assay. This is the immuneACCESS table as TCRdb keeps it, with only in-frame sequences that have V and J called. A part of the clones is gone; compared with another copy, unresolved V genes explain less than half, and the rest is unexplained. The sample has around 80,000 clones on record, roughly 94% of them singletons. The ten biggest clones cover approximately 0.42% of the sample. The CDR3 covers 14 residues, taking in both the cysteine and the phenylalanine. The only DNA kept is the CDR3, 42 bases in frame from the first base. The V end gives up 5 bases and the J end 1 base, leaving 5 bases in the junction not matched to a gene. CDR1 and CDR2 are drawn from the germline V gene: SQVTM, ANQGSEA.

The sequencing input was T cells isolated from PBMCs. The source of this sequence is a human donor in good health. The sequence joins TRBV29-1 to TRBJ1-5; TRBD1 agrees with 7 junctional bases. The encoded CDR3 is CSVSQGISNQPQHF. The DNA sequence is as follows: TGCAGCGTTTCACAGGGGATAAGCAATCAGCCCCAGCATTTT.